Given below is one T cell receptor (beta chain) in context. Its antigen remains unknown. Amplification used 60 Vbeta primers and 13 Jbeta primers. The repertoire was sequenced with immunoSEQ multiplex PCR; TCRdb's copy has only in-frame clones and lacks some. The repertoire holds about 180,000 clones, with 77% as singletons. The CDR3 runs to 16 residues. Germline values: CDR1 SQVTM, CDR2 ANQGSEA. Trimming pared 6 bases from V and 6 bases from J, leaving 24 bases between. This specimen comes from a study of cytomegalovirus exposure and HLA in healthy donors. Overall study results and limits: An analysis that was carried out later associated some 17,000 TCR beta sequences with HLA alleles at 0.05 false discovery rate. Common viral pathogens were later found to be apparently linked to several of the most significant clusters.

The source material was PBMCs. The rearrangement uses TRBV29-1 and TRBJ2-1; tentatively, D is TRBD2 (5 bases). This TCR was sampled from a man younger than 35 in good health and CMV-seronegative. Here the CDR3 reads CSVPPVGVDRVNEQFF. The CDR3 DNA is TGCAGCGTCCCCCCTGTCGGGGTAGATCGGGTCAATGAGCAGTTCTTC.